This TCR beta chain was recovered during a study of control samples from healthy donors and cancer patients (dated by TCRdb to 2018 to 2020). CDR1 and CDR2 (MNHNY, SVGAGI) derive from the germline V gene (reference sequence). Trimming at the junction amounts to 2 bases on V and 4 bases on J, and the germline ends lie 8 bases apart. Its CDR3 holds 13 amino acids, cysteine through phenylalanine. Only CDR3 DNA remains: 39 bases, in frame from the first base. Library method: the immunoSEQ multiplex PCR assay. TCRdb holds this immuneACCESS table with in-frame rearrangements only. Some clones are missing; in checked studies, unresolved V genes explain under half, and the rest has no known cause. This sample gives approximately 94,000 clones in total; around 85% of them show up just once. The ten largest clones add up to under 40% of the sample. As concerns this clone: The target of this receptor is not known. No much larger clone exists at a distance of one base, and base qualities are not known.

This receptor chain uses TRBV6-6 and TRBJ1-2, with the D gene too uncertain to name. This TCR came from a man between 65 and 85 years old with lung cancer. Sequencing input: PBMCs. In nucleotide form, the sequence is TGTGCCAGCAGTTACGGTCAGAGCTATGGCTACACCTTC. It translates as CASSYGQSYGYTF.